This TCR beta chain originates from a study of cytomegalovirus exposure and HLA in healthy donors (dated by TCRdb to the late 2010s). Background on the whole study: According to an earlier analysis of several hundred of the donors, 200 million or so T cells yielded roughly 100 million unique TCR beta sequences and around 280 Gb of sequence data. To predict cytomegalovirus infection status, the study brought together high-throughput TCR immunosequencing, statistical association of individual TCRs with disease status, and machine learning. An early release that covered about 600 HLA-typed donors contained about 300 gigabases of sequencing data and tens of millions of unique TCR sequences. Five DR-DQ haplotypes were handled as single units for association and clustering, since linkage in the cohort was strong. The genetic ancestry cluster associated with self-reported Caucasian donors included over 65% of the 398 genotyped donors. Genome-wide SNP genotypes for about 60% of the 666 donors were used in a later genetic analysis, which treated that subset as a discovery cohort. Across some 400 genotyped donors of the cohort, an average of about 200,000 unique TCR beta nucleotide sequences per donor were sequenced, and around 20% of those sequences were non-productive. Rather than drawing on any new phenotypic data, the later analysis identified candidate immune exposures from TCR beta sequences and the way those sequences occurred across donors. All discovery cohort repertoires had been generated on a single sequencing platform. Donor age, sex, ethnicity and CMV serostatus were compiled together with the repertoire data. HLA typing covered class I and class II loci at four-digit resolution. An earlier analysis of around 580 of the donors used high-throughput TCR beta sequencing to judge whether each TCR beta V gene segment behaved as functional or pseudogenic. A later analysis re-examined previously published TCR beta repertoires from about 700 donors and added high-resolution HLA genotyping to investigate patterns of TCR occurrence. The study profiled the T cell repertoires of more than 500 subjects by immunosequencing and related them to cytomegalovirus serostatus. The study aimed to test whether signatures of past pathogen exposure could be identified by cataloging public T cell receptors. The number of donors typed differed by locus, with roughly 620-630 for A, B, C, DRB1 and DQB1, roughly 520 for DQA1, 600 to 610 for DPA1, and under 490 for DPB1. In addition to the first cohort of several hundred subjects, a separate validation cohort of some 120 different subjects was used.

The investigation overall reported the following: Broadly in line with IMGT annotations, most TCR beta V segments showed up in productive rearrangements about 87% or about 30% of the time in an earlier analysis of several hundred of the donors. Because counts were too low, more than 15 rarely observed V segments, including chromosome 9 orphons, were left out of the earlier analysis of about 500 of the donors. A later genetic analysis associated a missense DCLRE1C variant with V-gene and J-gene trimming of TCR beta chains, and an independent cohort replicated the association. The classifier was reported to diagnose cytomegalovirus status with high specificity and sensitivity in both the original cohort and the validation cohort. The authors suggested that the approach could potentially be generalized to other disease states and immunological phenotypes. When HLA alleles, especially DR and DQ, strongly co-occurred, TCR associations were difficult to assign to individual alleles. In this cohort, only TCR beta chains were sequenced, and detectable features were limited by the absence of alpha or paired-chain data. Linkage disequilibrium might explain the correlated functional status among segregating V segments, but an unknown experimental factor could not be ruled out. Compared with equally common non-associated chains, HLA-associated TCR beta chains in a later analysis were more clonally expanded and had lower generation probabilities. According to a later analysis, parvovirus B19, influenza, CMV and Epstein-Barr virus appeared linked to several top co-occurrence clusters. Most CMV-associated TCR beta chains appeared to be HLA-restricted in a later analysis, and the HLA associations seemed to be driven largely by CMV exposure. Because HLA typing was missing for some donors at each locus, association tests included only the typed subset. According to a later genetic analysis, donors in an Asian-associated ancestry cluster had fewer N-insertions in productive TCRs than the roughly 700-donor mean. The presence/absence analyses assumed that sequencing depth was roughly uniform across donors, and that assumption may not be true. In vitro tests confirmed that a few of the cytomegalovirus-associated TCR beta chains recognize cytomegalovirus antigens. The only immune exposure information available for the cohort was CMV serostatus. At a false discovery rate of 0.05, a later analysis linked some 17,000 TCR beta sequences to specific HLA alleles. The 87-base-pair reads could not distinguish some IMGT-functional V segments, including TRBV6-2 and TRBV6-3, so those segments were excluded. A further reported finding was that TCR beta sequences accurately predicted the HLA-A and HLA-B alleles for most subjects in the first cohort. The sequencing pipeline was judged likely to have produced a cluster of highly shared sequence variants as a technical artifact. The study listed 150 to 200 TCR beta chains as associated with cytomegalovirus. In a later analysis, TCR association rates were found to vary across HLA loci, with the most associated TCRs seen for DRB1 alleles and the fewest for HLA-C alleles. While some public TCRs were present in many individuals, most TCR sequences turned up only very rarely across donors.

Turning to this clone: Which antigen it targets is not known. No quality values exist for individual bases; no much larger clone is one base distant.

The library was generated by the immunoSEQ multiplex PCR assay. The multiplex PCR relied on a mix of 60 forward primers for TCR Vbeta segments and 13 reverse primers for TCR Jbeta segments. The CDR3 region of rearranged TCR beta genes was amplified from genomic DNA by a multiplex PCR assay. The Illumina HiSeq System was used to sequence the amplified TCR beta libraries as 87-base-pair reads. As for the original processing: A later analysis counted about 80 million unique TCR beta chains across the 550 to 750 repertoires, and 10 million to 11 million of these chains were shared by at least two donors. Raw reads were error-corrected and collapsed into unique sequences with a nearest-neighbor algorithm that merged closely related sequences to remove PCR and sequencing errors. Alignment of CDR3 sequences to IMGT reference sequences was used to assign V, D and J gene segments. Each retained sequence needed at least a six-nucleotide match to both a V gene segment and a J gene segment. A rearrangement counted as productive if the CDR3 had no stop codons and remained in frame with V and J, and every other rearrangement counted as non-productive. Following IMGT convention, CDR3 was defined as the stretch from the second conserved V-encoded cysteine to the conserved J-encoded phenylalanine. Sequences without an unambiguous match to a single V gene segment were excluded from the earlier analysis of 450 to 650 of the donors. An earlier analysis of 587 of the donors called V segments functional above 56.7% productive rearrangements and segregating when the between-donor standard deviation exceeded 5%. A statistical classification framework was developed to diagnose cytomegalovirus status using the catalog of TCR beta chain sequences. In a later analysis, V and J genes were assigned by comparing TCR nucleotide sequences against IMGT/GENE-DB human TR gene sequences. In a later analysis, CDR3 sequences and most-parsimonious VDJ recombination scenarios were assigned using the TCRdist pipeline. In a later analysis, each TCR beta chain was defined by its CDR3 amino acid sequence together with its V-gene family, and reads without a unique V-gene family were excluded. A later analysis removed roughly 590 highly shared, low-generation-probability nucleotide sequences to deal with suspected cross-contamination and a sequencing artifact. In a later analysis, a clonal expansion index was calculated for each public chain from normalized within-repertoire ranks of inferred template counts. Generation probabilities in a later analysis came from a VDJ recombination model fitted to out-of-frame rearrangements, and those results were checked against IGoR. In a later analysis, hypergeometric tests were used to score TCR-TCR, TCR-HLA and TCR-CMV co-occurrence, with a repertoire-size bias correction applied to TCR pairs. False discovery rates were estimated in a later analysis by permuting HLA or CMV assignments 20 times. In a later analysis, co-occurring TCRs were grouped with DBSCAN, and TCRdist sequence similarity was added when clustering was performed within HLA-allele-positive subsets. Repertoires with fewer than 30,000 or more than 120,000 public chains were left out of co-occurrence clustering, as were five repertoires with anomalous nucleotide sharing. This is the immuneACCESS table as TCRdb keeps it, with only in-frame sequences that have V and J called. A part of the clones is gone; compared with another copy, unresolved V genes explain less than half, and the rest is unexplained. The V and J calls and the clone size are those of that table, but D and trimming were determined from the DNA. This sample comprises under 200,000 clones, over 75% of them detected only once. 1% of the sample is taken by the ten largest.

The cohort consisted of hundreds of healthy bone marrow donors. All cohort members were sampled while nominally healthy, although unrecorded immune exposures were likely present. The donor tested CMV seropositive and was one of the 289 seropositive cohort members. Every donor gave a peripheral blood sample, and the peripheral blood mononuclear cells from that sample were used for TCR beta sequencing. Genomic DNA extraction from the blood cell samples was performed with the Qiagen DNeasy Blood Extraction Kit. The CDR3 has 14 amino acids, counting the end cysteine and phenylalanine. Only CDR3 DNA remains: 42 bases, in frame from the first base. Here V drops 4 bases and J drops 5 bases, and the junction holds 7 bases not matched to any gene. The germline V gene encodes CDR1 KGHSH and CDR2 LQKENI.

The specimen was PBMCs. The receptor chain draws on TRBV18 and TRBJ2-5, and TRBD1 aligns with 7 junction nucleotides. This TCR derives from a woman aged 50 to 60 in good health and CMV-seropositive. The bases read TGTGCCAGCTCACTCACAGGGGTCGGCGAGACCCAGTACTTC. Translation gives CASSLTGVGETQYF.